A selection of T cell receptor beta chains follows, all from one sample in a study of beta chain features in type 1 diabetes. Sequencing was performed with immunoSEQ multiplex PCR; in TCRdb, only in-frame clones are kept and a portion is missing. The sample shows over 300,000 clones, approximately 8.2% of them seen only once. What was sequenced was central memory CD4+ T cells from blood. These TCRs come from a woman aged 18 to 35 in good health. Each CDR3 is given with its conserved first and last residue. D genes are given only for firm matches. Some rows mark clone size as missing; the rest say once, few, many or name a class of expanded clone.

clone_size j_call d_call v_call cdr3_aa cdr3_nt
few TRBJ1-3 - TRBV7-6 CASSADLSGNTIYF TGTGCCAGCAGCGCGGATCTCTCTGGAAACACCATATATTTT
few TRBJ2-6 - TRBV4-2 CASSQGGANGANVLTF TGTGCCAGCAGCCAAGGAGGGGCGAATGGGGCCAACGTCCTGACTTTC
few TRBJ2-3 TRBD2 TRBV28 CASSPGTTDTQYF TGTGCCAGCAGTCCCGGGACTACGGATACGCAGTATTTT
few TRBJ2-7 - TRBV2 CASREQNYEQYF TGTGCCAGCAGGGAACAGAACTACGAGCAGTACTTC
- TRBJ1-3 - TRBV7-9 CASSLNSPGNTIYF TGTGCCAGCAGCTTGAACAGCCCTGGAAACACCATATATTTT
- TRBJ2-7 TRBD1 TRBV5-1 CASSFGTGTYEQYF TGCGCCAGCAGCTTCGGGACAGGGACTTACGAGCAGTACTTC
- TRBJ1-2 - TRBV7-3 CASSPSGTKNYGYTF TGTGCCAGCAGCCCCTCCGGCACGAAGAACTATGGCTACACCTTC
- TRBJ2-6 TRBD1 TRBV7-3 CASSLRGTASGANVLTF TGTGCCAGCAGCTTAAGAGGGACAGCCTCTGGGGCCAACGTCCTGACTTTC
- TRBJ2-1 - TRBV11-2 CASSSGHSSYNEQFF TGTGCCAGTTCCAGCGGGCATAGCTCCTACAATGAGCAGTTCTTC
- TRBJ1-1 - TRBV7-9 CASSLLRLNTEAFF TGTGCCAGCAGCTTACTAAGATTGAACACTGAAGCTTTCTTT